Below are 23 T cell receptor beta chains sequenced from a single sample in a study of CD8+CD57+ T cells in acquired aplastic anemia. CD8+CD57+ cell expansion had been shown by flow cytometry in patients chosen for sequencing. CDR3 and TCR beta VDJ profiling relied on a genomic DNA template. TCRdb reprocessed the reads via MiXCR and lists one record per CDR3 protein. This table holds under 350,000 distinct CDR3 sequences, under 60% found once. Sequenced sample: sorted CD4+, CD8+, or CD8+CD57+ T cells (not recorded which) from PBMCs. Receptors originate from a human donor with aplastic anemia.

This clonotype was picked up many times. This chain links TRBV6-1 with TRBJ2-3; D is unresolved. The CDR3 covers 15 residues. The V gene's germline CDR1 is MNHNS and CDR2 SASEGT. The ends were cut back, 2 bases at V and 5 bases at J, with 14 bases in the middle. CDR3 in DNA: TGTGCCAGCAGTGAACGAGGCAGCTCAGAAGATACGCAGTATTTT. Residues: CASSERGSSEDTQYF.

J is TRBJ1-1 and V is TRBV7-9, with 8 bases aligning to TRBD1. This CDR3 contains 14 residues. Germline V gives CDR1 SEHNR, CDR2 FQNEAQ (reference sequence). Trimming removed 4 bases from V and 5 bases from J; junction bases left unmatched: 6. In DNA form, the CDR3 reads TGTGCCAGCAGCTCGACAGGGGCGGTGACTGAAGCTTTCTTT. It translates to CASSSTGAVTEAFF.

This clonotype was seen many times. The genes are TRBV15 and TRBJ2-1; 8 nucleotides line up with TRBD2. Germline V lookup: CDR1 LNHNV, CDR2 YYDKDF (reference sequence). After removal of 0 bases from V and 6 bases from J, the junction contained 4 bases not matched to a gene. The CDR3 is made up of 15 amino acids. The CDR3 spells CATSRDRLAGNEQFF. The CDR3 nucleotides are TGTGCCACCAGCAGAGATCGGCTAGCGGGCAATGAGCAGTTCTTC.

The gene calls are TRBV29-1 and TRBJ2-2, with 8 bases aligning to TRBD2. Germline V gene lookup returns CDR1 SQVTM and CDR2 ANQGSEA. The CDR3 consists of 15 residues. The V segment lost 5 bases and the J segment 4 bases; nucleotides outside the gene matches: 9. CDR3 amino acids: CSVSGLAGSTGELFF. The CDR3 region has the DNA TGCAGCGTTTCCGGGCTAGCGGGCTCCACCGGGGAGCTGTTTTTT.

In regard to this clonotype: Since no conserved phenylalanine or tryptophan closes the CDR3, a read error is the likely cause. V and J are TRBV4-1 and TRBJ1-6, with D unresolved. The V gene's germline CDR1 is MGHRA and CDR2 YSYEKL. The CDR3 loop spans 14 amino acids. The CDR3 reads CASSQESRISPLHS. Here the CDR3 DNA reads TGCGCTAGCAGCCAAGAGTCAAGGATATCACCCCTCCACTCT.

This clonotype appeared a few times. This chain links TRBV2 with TRBJ2-2; TRBD1 might be the D (6 bases). Germline CDR1 and CDR2: SNHLY and FYNNEI. V lost 6 bases to trimming and J lost 0 bases, with 11 bases between them. The length of the CDR3 is 15 residues. The DNA of the CDR3 is TGTGCCAGCAGACCGGGACATTCGAACACCGGGGAGCTGTTTTTT. It specifies CASRPGHSNTGELFF.

In this sample, this clonotype turned up many times. V usage is TRBV6-6 and J usage is TRBJ1-5; the match to TRBD1 covers 8 bases. This CDR3 is built from 16 residues. V lost 6 bases to trimming and J lost 6 bases; unmatched junction nucleotides: 13. Germline CDR1 and CDR2: MNHNY and SVGAGI (reference sequence). CDR3 coding DNA: TGTGCCAGCAGCTCAGGACAGGGCAATCGAGCTCAGCCCCAGCATTTT. Protein: CASSSGQGNRAQPQHF.

The CDR3 loop reads CASCDPNYNEQFF. DNA of the CDR3: TGTGCCAGCTGCGACCCTAACTACAATGAGCAGTTCTTC. The rearrangement links TRBV2 to TRBJ2-1; D not resolved. Trimming stripped 8 bases from V and 3 bases from J, with 11 bases between. The CDR3 spans 13 residues. CDR1 and CDR2 (germline): SNHLY, FYNNEI. The full variable domain, completed using reference TRBV2 and TRBJ2-1, is EPEVTQTPSHQVTQMGQEVILRCVPISNHLYFYWYRQILGQKVEFLVSFYNNEISEKSEIFDDQFSVERPDGSNFTLKIRSTKLEDSAMYFCASCDPNYNEQFFGPGTRLTVL.

This sequence joins TRBV7-2 and TRBJ1-1; D call uncertain. This CDR3 comprises 14 residues. Per germline, CDR1 SGHTA and CDR2 FQGNSA. V gave up 6 bases and J gave up 3 bases, with 14 bases separating them. CDR3 sequence: CASRQAFSDTEAFF. Written as DNA, the CDR3 is TGTGCCAGCAGGCAGGCCTTCTCGGACACTGAAGCTTTCTTT.

The chain employs TRBV20-1 and TRBJ1-6; no clear D gene. The CDR3 runs 14 residues. The germline V and J ends were trimmed by 5 bases and 6 bases, with 14 bases remaining between them. CDR1 is DFQATT and CDR2 is SNEGSKA in the germline V gene (reference sequence). CDR3 region: CSASLPGRNSPLHF. CDR3 bases: TGCAGTGCTTCCCTACCGGGCCGTAATTCACCCCTCCACTTT.

The chain has TRBV20-1 and TRBJ2-1, with D perhaps TRBD1 (6 bases). This CDR3 is 15 amino acids long. V was trimmed by 6 bases and J by 5 bases, leaving 20 bases between them. Germline CDR1 DFQATT, CDR2 SNEGSKA (reference sequence). In DNA form, the CDR3 reads TGCAGTGCCCCCTGGGCAGGGGATACGGACAATGAGCAGTTCTTC. This sequence encodes CSAPWAGDTDNEQFF.

There are many counts of this clonotype. This rearrangement joins TRBV5-8 to TRBJ1-5, with TRBD1 identical over 9 bases. The CDR3 loop spans 15 amino acids. J was trimmed by 2 bases and V by 4 bases; bases with no gene match: 4. The germline V gene encodes CDR1 SGHTS and CDR2 YDEGEE. Here the CDR3 reads CASSPDRGGNQPQHF. CDR3 in DNA: TGTGCCAGCAGCCCGGACAGGGGTGGCAATCAGCCCCAGCATTTT. Together with reference TRBV5-8 and TRBJ1-5, the CDR3 gives the full variable domain: EAGVTQSPTHLIKTRGQQATLRCSPISGHTSVYWYQQALGLGLQFLLWYDEGEERNRGNFPPRFSGRQFPNYSSELNVNALELEDSALYLCASSPDRGGNQPQHFGDGTRLSIL.

V is TRBV20-1 and J is TRBJ2-7; 8 nucleotides agree with TRBD1. CDR1 DFQATT and CDR2 SNEGSKA come from the germline V gene (reference sequence). J was trimmed by 4 bases and V by 3 bases; bases with no gene match: 2. The CDR3 totals 12 residues. The CDR3 DNA follows: TGCAGTGCTAGGACAGGGGTTTACGAGCAGTACTTC. Translation: CSARTGVYEQYF.

This clonotype was observed a handful of times. V usage is TRBV19 and J usage is TRBJ2-3; D perhaps matches TRBD2 (5 bases). Trimming removed 3 bases at V and 8 bases at J, with 12 bases between. Germline CDR1 LNHDA, CDR2 SQIVND (reference sequence). The CDR3 loop spans 13 amino acids. The CDR3 loop reads CASSMRAGGTQYF. In DNA, the CDR3 is TGTGCCAGTAGTATGAGGGCGGGCGGTACGCAGTATTTT.

J is TRBJ2-7 and V is TRBV25-1; no firm D call. Germline CDR1 is MGHDK and CDR2 is SYGVNS. The ends were cut back, 6 bases at V and 4 bases at J, with 13 bases in the middle. The CDR3 sequence is 13 residues long. In DNA form, the CDR3 reads TGTGCCAGCAGCCCCAAACCCCCTTACGAGCAGTACTTC. As protein: CASSPKPPYEQYF.

This clonotype has a count of ten or more. The rearrangement joins TRBV10-1 to TRBJ2-3; D possibly corresponds to TRBD2 (6 bases). The CDR3 is 16 amino acids. V shed 0 bases and J shed 4 bases, with 14 bases lying between them. The V gene's germline CDR1 is WNHNN and CDR2 SYGVQD (reference sequence). CDR3 nucleotides: TGCGCCAGCAGTGAGTCGGGGGGTCTAGCTGCAGATACGCAGTATTTT. Encoded protein: CASSESGGLAADTQYF.

The chain couples TRBV10-3 to TRBJ1-1; D is possibly TRBD1 (5 bases). The CDR3 length is 13 residues. The V gene lost 4 bases and the J gene lost 1 base, with 7 bases spanning the gap. Germline V CDR1 and CDR2: ENHRY, SYGVKD. The DNA for the CDR3 is TGTGCCATCAGTGGGGGGTGGAACACTGAAGCTTTCTTT. Its protein is CAISGGWNTEAFF.

The chain employs TRBV29-1 and TRBJ2-1, with a tentative D call TRBD2 (5 bases). The length of the CDR3 is 16 residues. The V and J ends lost 0 bases and 3 bases respectively, with 15 bases between them. The germline CDR1 and CDR2 sequences are SQVTM and ANQGSEA. CDR3 DNA sequence: TGCAGCGTTGAAGATATCGGGCTAGCAGGCTACAATGAGCAGTTCTTC. Protein sequence: CSVEDIGLAGYNEQFF.

This clonotype occurred a few times. The V gene is TRBV15, the J gene TRBJ1-2; D call uncertain. CDR3 length: 15 residues. The ends were cut back, 1 base at V and 2 bases at J, with 11 bases in the middle. Germline V gene sequence: CDR1 LNHNV, CDR2 YYDKDF (reference sequence). The CDR3 sequence: CATSRAPQWNYGYTF. The CDR3 bases are TGTGCCACCAGCAGAGCACCCCAGTGGAACTATGGCTACACCTTC. Variable domain in full (rest from reference TRBV15 and TRBJ1-2): DAMVIQNPRYQVTQFGKPVTLSCSQTLNHNVMYWYQQKSSQAPKLLFHYYDKDFNNEADTPDNFQSRRPNTSFCFLDIRSPGLGDTAMYLCATSRAPQWNYGYTFGSGTRLTVV.

The rearrangement links TRBV13 to TRBJ1-1; D may be TRBD1 (5 bases). V was clipped by 9 bases and J by 6 bases, with 11 bases between them. The CDR3 is made up of 11 amino acids. Germline V gene sequence: CDR1 PRHDT, CDR2 FYEKMQ (reference sequence). The CDR3 is CASTAGPEAFF. For the CDR3, the DNA is TGTGCCAGTACGGCGGGGCCTGAAGCTTTCTTT.

This clonotype was detected many times. The chain combines TRBV19 with TRBJ1-5, with TRBD1 matching 10 bases. The length of the CDR3 is 14 residues. Germline V gene sequence: CDR1 LNHDA, CDR2 SQIVND (reference sequence). The trim removed 5 bases at V and 6 bases at J, leaving 4 bases unmatched. CDR3 sequence (DNA): TGTGCCAGTAGTCCGGACAGGGGGGGTCAGCCCCAGCATTTT. Its translation: CASSPDRGGQPQHF.

The J gene is TRBJ2-1, the V gene TRBV7-9, with D perhaps matching TRBD2 (7 bases). Per the germline V gene, CDR1 is SEHNR and CDR2 is FQNEAQ (reference sequence). This CDR3 region has 16 residues. Trimming pared 6 bases from V and 4 bases from J, leaving 19 bases between. This chain's CDR3 is CASRAVEGGPYNEQFF. The CDR3 bases are TGTGCCAGCAGGGCCGTAGAGGGGGGGCCTTACAATGAGCAGTTCTTC.

In this sample, this clonotype turned up many times. The rearrangement links TRBV6-5 to TRBJ2-7; the D gene is possibly TRBD2 (6 bases). V lost 1 base and J lost 3, with 13 bases in between. Germline CDR1 is MNHEY and CDR2 is SVGAGI. CDR3 length: 15 residues. The CDR3 bases are TGTGCCAGCAGTTACTTGGGACTGGGAGACTACGAGCAGTACTTC. This gives the protein CASSYLGLGDYEQYF.